This TCR beta chain was obtained from a study of monozygotic twins with inflammatory bowel disease. Study-wide points: There was no support for any single strong signal or clonotype associated with IBD.

Reprocessing the 5' RACE reads, TCRdb reports a single entry for every CDR3 protein and omits DNA. The listing contains 310,000 or so distinct CDR3 sequences. This CDR3 has 16 amino acids. Germline CDR1 reads MDHEN; CDR2 reads SYDVKM. A word on this clonotype: Its antigen is currently unknown.

Sequenced input: blood. This chain connects TRBV28 to TRBJ2-7; as DNA is missing, the TRBD1 call by TCRdb cannot be tested. The source of this sequence is a human donor with ulcerative colitis or Crohn's disease, or a healthy co-twin of an affected twin (not recorded which). The CDR3 sequence is CASSQIGTDRWYEQYF. The full variable domain, rest sourced from reference TRBV28 and TRBJ2-7, is DVKVTQSSRYLVKRTGEKVFLECVQDMDHENMFWYRQDPGLGLRLIYFSYDVKMKEKGDIPEGYSVSREKKERFSLILESASTNQTSMYLCASSQIGTDRWYEQYFGPGTRLTVT.